The subject of this entry is one TCR beta chain. The data belong to a study of T cell responses to AZD1222 COVID-19 vaccine. This table comes from immunoSEQ multiplex PCR, and its TCRdb copy is limited to in-frame clones, with some not included. The sample yields some 66,000 clones, more than 75% seen once. The CDR3 is made up of 14 amino acids. V lost 0 bases and J lost 3, with 6 bases in between. CDR1 and CDR2 from the germline V gene are SGDLS and YYNGEE. Sequenced material: peripheral blood, taken on day 0 of AZD1222 vaccination. The receptor was derived from an adult in good health. This chain links TRBV9 with TRBJ1-4; no firm D call. The CDR3 nucleotides are TGTGCCAGCAGCGTAGGGGCCTCTAATGAAAAACTGTTTTTT. This translates into CASSVGASNEKLFF.